This TCR beta chain was sequenced during a study of molecular identifiers for immune sequencing clone quantification (dated by TCRdb to 2016 to 2019). Regarding the study in general: For a replicate experiment, RNA from roughly 21,000 or 96,000 naive CD8 T cells was divided into five aliquots, of which four were sequenced. The study was a methods study using CD8 T cells to benchmark molecular-identifier clustering-based TCR repertoire sequencing (MIDCIRS) and TCR RNA copy counting.

Libraries of naive CD8 T cells were generated from around 20,000 to 1,000,000 sorted cells, with 10%, 30% or 50% of the purified RNA used. On a BD FACSAria II, naive CD8 T cells were FACS-sorted as CD8+CD4-CCR7+CD45RA+ and collected into RLT Plus buffer. Detection sensitivity was tested by spiking Jurkat RNA equal to 9 to 10 TCR copies' worth into samples containing about 20,000-1,100,000 naive CD8 T cells. CD8 T cells were enriched using RosetteSep CD8+ T Cell Enrichment Cocktail and Ficoll-Paque, and the enriched cells then underwent ACK red cell lysis. Receptors were amplified or captured by PCR. Sequencing instrument: Illumina HiSeq 4000. Bulk TCR libraries were prepared as previously described, using TCR primers listed in Table S5. The Qiagen AllPrep DNA/RNA kit was used to purify total RNA. Before analysis, reads from multiple sequencing runs of one library were combined. As for the authors' bioinformatics: Reads were retained only if an exact TCR constant sequence was present, and the retained reads were trimmed to 150 nt and grouped according to their 12-nt molecular barcodes. Reads in each barcode group were sub-clustered using a 15% Levenshtein threshold, and a quality-weighted consensus sequence was built for each RNA molecule. Non-functional sequences were excluded, and lower-count sequences lying one edit away from another sequence were also excluded. Based on a fit of two negative binomial distributions, barcode sub-clusters having less than 20% of the maximum read count were discarded. TCRdb trimmed the raw reads at Q25, called clones with MiXCR and kept productive beta chains. Every entry covers one CDR3 protein and lists the most common genes and DNA from its rows. The V and J calls and clone size are TCRdb's, not the authors'. Within this sample are around 460,000 distinct CDR3 sequences, with roughly 23% of them counted one time only. The biggest ten clones account for about 0.8% of the sample.

Notes on this clonotype: Its antigen remains unidentified. No much larger clone exists at a distance of one base, and base qualities are not known.

The CDR3, cysteine through phenylalanine, is 17 amino acids long. This entry keeps only the CDR3 DNA: 51 bases, framed from base 1. Findings and caveats that apply to the study as a whole: Modeling indicated around 3.2 TCR RNA copies recovered per cell, compared with 7.5 to 10 by digital PCR, which implies a capture efficiency of around 31%. Spiked-in Jurkat TCR RNA (approximately 10 copies' worth), which is not part of the donor repertoire, was contained in the naive libraries. Spiked-in Jurkat TCR RNA equal to a single cell's worth was reported to be detectable even within 1,100,000 naive CD8 T cells. In CMV-specific effector cells, clones with more than 20 RNA copies accounted for over 97% of molecules, whereas in naive cells such clones accounted for under 1%. Without barcode sub-clustering, chimeric consensus sequences inflated TCR diversity; chimeras reached as high as 47%. Identical TCR molecules sharing a barcode could cause highly expanded clone sizes to be underestimated.

The V and J genes are TRBV12-2 and TRBJ2-5; TRBD1, the table's D call, lacks a check against the DNA. TRBV12-2 is noted as a pseudogene. This sequence was found in a human donor in good health. Some libraries in this study had Jurkat cell RNA spiked in. Material: naive CD8+ T cells from blood, with Jurkat cell RNA spiked in. According to the study, the label for this sample's cell subset or site signals: FACS-sorted CD8+CD4-CCR7+CD45RA+ naive T cells. The DNA reads as follows: TGTGCAAGTCACCCTCGTTTAGCGACAGCCTTCCAAGAGACCCAGTACTTC. It is translated as CASHPRLATAFQETQYF.